This T cell receptor beta chain comes out of a study of cytomegalovirus exposure and HLA in healthy donors. The PCR made use of 60 Vbeta and 13 Jbeta primers. Using immunoSEQ multiplex PCR, the repertoire was profiled, and TCRdb retains in-frame clones only, with some absent. Among 150,000 to 200,000 clones listed, more than 75% were seen once. With 4 bases removed from V and 7 bases from J, the gap between germline ends came to 17 bases. CDR3 length: 14 amino acids. CDR1 and CDR2 from the germline V gene are SGDLS and YYNGEE. This receptor was obtained from a woman aged 30 to 39 in good health and CMV-seropositive. Material: PBMCs. This chain joins TRBV9 and TRBJ2-5, with D perhaps matching TRBD2 (5 bases). CDR3 residues: CASSSGSGVGTQYF. In DNA form, the CDR3 reads TGTGCCAGCAGCTCAGGCAGCGGTGTGGGGACCCAGTACTTC. The complete variable domain, with remaining parts taken from reference TRBV9 and TRBJ2-5, reads DSGVTQTPKHLITATGQRVTLRCSPRSGDLSVYWYQQSLDQGLQFLIQYYNGEERAKGNILERFSAQQFPDLHSELNLSSLELGDSALYFCASSSGSGVGTQYFGPGTRLLVL.